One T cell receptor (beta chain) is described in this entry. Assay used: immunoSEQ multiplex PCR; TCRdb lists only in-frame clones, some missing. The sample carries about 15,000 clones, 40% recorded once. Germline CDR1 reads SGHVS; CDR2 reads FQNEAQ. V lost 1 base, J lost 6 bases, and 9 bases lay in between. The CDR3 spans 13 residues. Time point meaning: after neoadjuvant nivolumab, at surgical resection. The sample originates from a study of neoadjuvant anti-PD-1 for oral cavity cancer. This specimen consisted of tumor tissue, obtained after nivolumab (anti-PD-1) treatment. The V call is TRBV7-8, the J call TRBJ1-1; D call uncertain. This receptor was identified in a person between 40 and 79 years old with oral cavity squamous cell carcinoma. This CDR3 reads CASSLGKVSEAFF. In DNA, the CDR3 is TGTGCCAGCAGCTTAGGAAAGGTGTCTGAAGCTTTCTTT.